This T cell receptor (beta chain) was captured by sequencing in a study of cytomegalovirus exposure and HLA in healthy donors. Study-level results: Roughly uniform depth of sequencing across donors was assumed in presence/absence analyses.

CDR3 length equals 16 residues. The V end was cut by 6 bases, the J end by 0 bases, with 15 bases between. The V gene's germline CDR1 is LNHDA and CDR2 SQIVND (reference sequence). This clone was counted once. The antigen remains undetermined. Primers: 60 Vbeta forward and 13 Jbeta reverse. The table came from immunoSEQ multiplex PCR; TCRdb's copy has only in-frame clones and leaves some out. Among 100,000 to 150,000 clones listed, about 80% were seen once. Donors had nominal health at sampling but likely had unrecorded immune exposures. The origin of this receptor is a woman aged 40 to 50 in good health and CMV-seropositive. This chain uses TRBV19 with TRBJ2-4; D is unclear. The sample comprised PBMCs. CDR3 in amino acids: CASSPSFGLAKNIQYF. CDR3 sequence (DNA): TGTGCCAGTAGCCCAAGCTTTGGTCTAGCCAAAAACATTCAGTACTTC.